These T cell receptor beta chains were read from a single sample in a study of radiotherapy plus CTLA-4 blockade in lung cancer. Some clones are missing from TCRdb's copy, which holds only in-frame ones; the method was immunoSEQ multiplex PCR. This sample has about 43,000 clones; 55% to 80% occur once, and the top ten carry about 23%. Material: peripheral blood, obtained from a patient treated with radiotherapy plus ipilimumab. The receptors were sampled from a human donor with non-small cell lung cancer who had a partial response to radiotherapy plus ipilimumab. Both conserved end residues are part of each CDR3. The D gene is left open where the match is weak. The size field is filled for only some rows; it gives once, few, many or a size class.

>TRBJ2-7|.|once|TRBV7-2
CASSLAGAAANQYF
TGTGCCAGCAGCTTAGCGGGAGCCGCCGCAAATCAGTACTTC
>TRBJ1-2|TRBD1|medium-sized|TRBV6-6
CASRHGQGAGYTF
TGTGCCAGCAGGCATGGACAGGGGGCCGGCTACACCTTC
>TRBJ2-2|.|.|TRBV4-3
CASSPRAGGSGELFF
TGCGCCAGCAGCCCCAGGGCTGGGGGGTCCGGGGAGCTGTTTTTT
>TRBJ1-3|.|.|TRBV30
CAWTRSGNTIYF
TGTGCCTGGACGCGATCTGGAAACACCATATATTTT
>TRBJ1-1|TRBD1|.|TRBV4-1
CASSHLQGADTEAFF
TGCGCCAGCAGCCATTTACAGGGGGCGGACACTGAAGCTTTCTTT
>TRBJ2-1|.|.|TRBV19
CASSFRRAASSYNEQFF
TGTGCCAGTAGTTTCCGGCGAGCGGCTAGCTCCTACAATGAGCAGTTCTTC
>TRBJ2-5|.|.|TRBV29-1
CSVGGGAGETQYF
TGCAGCGTTGGAGGGGGGGCGGGAGAGACCCAGTACTTC
>TRBJ2-3|.|.|TRBV19
CASSIGGLPSTDTQYF
TGTGCCAGTAGTATAGGAGGACTACCTAGCACAGATACGCAGTATTTT
>TRBJ2-7|TRBD2|.|TRBV4-1
CASSGLAGGEQYF
TGCGCCAGTTCGGGACTAGCGGGGGGCGAGCAGTACTTC
>TRBJ2-3|.|few|TRBV27
CASSLNPGVQGADTQYF
TGTGCCAGCAGTTTGAATCCGGGAGTCCAAGGGGCAGATACGCAGTATTTT
>TRBJ2-3|TRBD1|.|TRBV7-3
CASSLIGTGGTDTQYF
TGTGCCAGCAGCTTAATAGGCACAGGGGGCACAGATACGCAGTATTTT
>TRBJ2-7|TRBD1|.|TRBV9
CASSAHGTERLYEQYF
TGTGCCAGCAGCGCACACGGGACAGAAAGACTGTACGAGCAGTACTTC
>TRBJ1-1|.|.|TRBV6-5
CASSSGPRRSNTEAFF
TGTGCCAGCAGTTCAGGGCCCCGGCGGTCGAACACTGAAGCTTTCTTT
>TRBJ1-1|.|once|TRBV7-2
CASSLKDSRTEAFF
TGTGCCAGCAGCTTGAAGGACTCCCGCACTGAAGCTTTCTTT
>TRBJ1-2|TRBD1|.|TRBV7-2
CASSSRTGFSYGYTF
TGTGCCAGCAGCTCAAGGACAGGGTTTAGTTATGGCTACACCTTC
>TRBJ1-1|.|.|TRBV27
CASNSTRGSFF
TGTGCCAGCAACTCGACCCGCGGTAGTTTCTTT
>TRBJ2-7|.|.|TRBV7-9
CASSLTGYEQYF
TGTGCCAGCAGCCTCACCGGCTACGAGCAGTACTTC
>TRBJ2-3|.|.|TRBV4-3
CASSQDLTDTQYF
TGCGCCAGCAGCCAAGATTTAACAGATACGCAGTATTTT
>TRBJ1-5|TRBD1|few|TRBV11-2
CASSPGTGRNQPQHF
TGTGCCAGCAGCCCCGGGACAGGGAGAAATCAGCCCCAGCATTTT
>TRBJ2-3|.|.|TRBV30
CAWSVGGRTQYF
TGTGCCTGGAGTGTTGGGGGGAGAACGCAGTATTTT
>TRBJ2-1|TRBD1|.|TRBV9
CASSVARGPYNEQFF
TGTGCCAGCAGCGTAGCCAGGGGGCCCTACAATGAGCAGTTCTTC
>TRBJ1-2|TRBD1|.|TRBV18
CASSLGQGAFHGYTF
TGTGCCAGCTCTCTCGGACAGGGGGCCTTCCATGGCTACACCTTC
>TRBJ2-7|.|.|TRBV7-2
CASSMDRNSYEQYF
TGTGCCAGCAGTATGGACAGAAACTCTTACGAGCAGTACTTC
>TRBJ1-1|TRBD1|.|TRBV6-1
CASSGQGSEAFF
TGTGCCAGCAGTGGACAGGGCTCTGAAGCTTTCTTT
>TRBJ2-7|TRBD2|.|TRBV9
CASSTTSVSYEQYF
TGTGCCAGCAGCACGACTAGCGTCTCCTACGAGCAGTACTTC
>TRBJ2-7|.|few|TRBV7-9
CASSLASSYEQYF
TGTGCCAGCAGCTTAGCGAGCTCCTACGAGCAGTACTTC
>TRBJ2-3|TRBD2|.|TRBV7-2
CASSLALPRTSGPPRRHTQYF
TGTGCCAGCAGCTTAGCCTTACCCAGGACTAGCGGGCCCCCCCGCAGGCATACGCAGTATTTT
>TRBJ2-1|TRBD1|.|TRBV4-1
CASSLTGTGGWDEQFF
TGCGCCAGCAGCCTCACCGGGACAGGGGGATGGGATGAGCAGTTCTTC
>TRBJ1-2|.|.|TRBV2
CASSAQGSGYTF
TGTGCCAGCAGTGCTCAGGGTTCCGGCTACACCTTC
>TRBJ2-7|.|.|TRBV6-1
CASSEAPGVAYEQYF
TGTGCCAGCAGTGAGGCCCCGGGGGTGGCCTACGAGCAGTACTTC
>TRBJ2-2|.|few|TRBV6-5
CASRLQGNTGELFF
TGTGCCAGTCGATTACAGGGGAACACCGGGGAGCTGTTTTTT
>TRBJ2-5|.|.|TRBV27
CASSFRRGETQYF
TGTGCCAGCAGTTTCCGACGGGGAGAGACCCAGTACTTC
>TRBJ1-1|.|.|TRBV5-8
CASRFTGEAFF
TGTGCCAGCAGGTTTACAGGTGAAGCTTTCTTT
>TRBJ1-3|.|.|TRBV15
CATSRASGNTIYF
TGTGCCACCAGCAGGGCCTCTGGAAACACCATATATTTT
>TRBJ2-7|TRBD2|.|TRBV29-1
CSVEDPTSGGSYEQYF
TGCAGCGTTGAAGACCCCACTAGCGGGGGCTCCTACGAGCAGTACTTC
>TRBJ2-1|TRBD1|.|TRBV2
CASSEGQGGRSSYNEQFF
TGTGCCAGCAGTGAAGGACAGGGGGGACGTAGCTCCTACAATGAGCAGTTCTTC
>TRBJ1-2|.|.|TRBV6-1
CASSYTEDYTF
TGTGCCAGCAGTTACACGGAGGACTACACCTTC
>TRBJ2-1|TRBD2|.|TRBV11-2
CASSSSGGPGGEQFF
TGTGCCAGCAGCTCTAGCGGGGGGCCAGGCGGTGAGCAGTTCTTC
>TRBJ2-5|TRBD2|.|TRBV11-2
CASSLSLAGLGEQYF
TGTGCCAGCAGCTTATCACTAGCGGGACTAGGGGAGCAGTACTTC
>TRBJ2-7|.|once|TRBV19
CASSRGLPYEQYF
TGTGCCAGTAGTAGAGGCTTGCCCTACGAGCAGTACTTC
>TRBJ2-2|TRBD1|.|TRBV6-1
CASSAGGWELFF
TGTGCCAGCAGTGCAGGGGGCTGGGAGCTGTTTTTT
>TRBJ1-4|.|few|TRBV4-2
CASSQALGGINEKLFF
TGTGCCAGCAGCCAAGCCTTGGGAGGGATTAATGAAAAACTGTTTTTT
>TRBJ2-7|.|.|TRBV27
CASSRDWGGGYEQYF
TGTGCCAGCAGCAGAGACTGGGGAGGAGGCTACGAGCAGTACTTC
>TRBJ1-1|TRBD1|.|TRBV27
CASKDRARAEAFF
TGTGCCAGCAAGGACAGGGCGAGGGCTGAAGCTTTCTTT
>TRBJ1-5|.|.|TRBV6-1
CASSEVDARGPQHF
TGTGCCAGCAGTGAAGTCGACGCGCGCGGGCCCCAGCATTTT
>TRBJ2-7|.|.|TRBV6-1
CASKRSYSSYEQYF
TGTGCCAGCAAGCGCTCTTACTCCTCCTACGAGCAGTACTTC
>TRBJ2-1|.|.|TRBV14
CASSQVSGNEQFF
TGTGCCAGCAGCCAAGTGTCGGGGAATGAGCAGTTCTTC
>TRBJ2-2|TRBD1|.|TRBV9
CASSSRDRSNTGELFF
TGTGCCAGCAGCTCAAGGGACAGATCGAACACCGGGGAGCTGTTTTTT
>TRBJ1-2|TRBD1|.|TRBV5-1
CASSEDRGQVYGYTF
TGCGCCAGCAGCGAGGACAGGGGGCAGGTCTATGGCTACACCTTC
>TRBJ1-3|.|few|TRBV15
CATREGPTGNTIYF
TGTGCCACCAGGGAGGGACCGACTGGAAACACCATATATTTT
>TRBJ2-1|TRBD2|.|TRBV27
CASSGRLAGFNEQFF
TGTGCCAGCAGTGGCCGGCTAGCGGGATTCAATGAGCAGTTCTTC
>TRBJ2-5|TRBD2|.|TRBV6-5
CASGLAGEETQYF
TGTGCCAGCGGGTTAGCGGGAGAAGAGACCCAGTACTTC
>TRBJ2-7|TRBD1|.|TRBV6-5
CASTSRTGSYEQYF
TGTGCCAGCACCAGTAGGACAGGGTCCTACGAGCAGTACTTC